One and the same sample provided the 9 T cell receptor beta chains below, sequenced in a study of cytomegalovirus exposure and HLA in healthy donors. The PCR had 60 Vbeta and 13 Jbeta primers. The protocol was immunoSEQ multiplex PCR, while the TCRdb copy is restricted to in-frame clones and leaves out a portion. The sample lists roughly 110,000 clones; around 77% were seen once. The sample consisted of PBMCs. The origin of the receptors is a male donor in good health and CMV-seronegative.

The CDR3 DNA reads TGTGCCAGCAGTTACGTCGGGAGGTACTCCTACGAGCAGTACTTC. This codes for CASSYVGRYSYEQYF. V is TRBV6-6 and J is TRBJ2-7; TRBD2 aligns across 7 bases. This CDR3 spans 15 amino acids. V gave up 2 bases and J gave up 0 bases; unmatched junction bases: 4. Germline V gene lookup returns CDR1 MNHNY and CDR2 SVGAGI (reference sequence).

The rearrangement links TRBV14 to TRBJ1-2; D uncertain. This CDR3 has 13 amino acids. V was trimmed by 2 bases and J by 7 bases, leaving 11 bases between them. The germline CDR1 and CDR2 sequences are SGHDN and FVKESK. In DNA, the CDR3 is TGTGCCAGCAGCCAAAGTTACGCGAGTGGCTACACCTTC. Protein product: CASSQSYASGYTF.

In its sample, this clone was seen once. The chain has TRBV7-2 and TRBJ1-3; D is perhaps TRBD1 (5 bases). The V gene's germline CDR1 is SGHTA and CDR2 FQGNSA. Trimming shortened V by 3 bases and J by 2 bases, and 11 bases separated the two germline ends. This CDR3 comprises 15 residues. CDR3 in DNA: TGTGCCAGCAGCTTTGACAGCCGAACTGGAAACACCATATATTTT. It translates to CASSFDSRTGNTIYF.

On this clone itself: This sample also contains other DNA sequences that code for the same CDR3. The V and J genes are TRBV5-6 and TRBJ2-7; the match to TRBD2 covers 14 bases. Germline V gene lookup returns CDR1 SGHDT and CDR2 YYEEEE. The CDR3 loop spans 14 amino acids. V was pared by 2 bases and J by 7 bases, with 2 bases of the junction left unmatched. The CDR3 is CASSFRLAGGEQYF. The CDR3, as DNA: TGTGCCAGCAGCTTTAGACTAGCGGGAGGGGAGCAGTACTTC.

V and J are TRBV2 and TRBJ2-3; TRBD1 matches 8 bases. Germline V CDR1 and CDR2: SNHLY, FYNNEI. CDR3 length: 14 residues. V was pared by 6 bases and J by 6 bases, with 8 bases of the junction left unmatched. CDR3 residues: CASRGTGRWDTQYF. CDR3 in DNA: TGTGCCAGCAGAGGGACAGGCCGGTGGGATACGCAGTATTTT.

The chain is built from TRBV6-1 and TRBJ2-2; D is ambiguous. Germline CDR1 reads MNHNS; CDR2 reads SASEGT. The CDR3 extends over 12 amino acids. Between the trimmed V and J ends, which lost 2 bases and 7 bases, there was a span of 5 bases. Here the CDR3 DNA reads TGTGCCAGCAGTGAATACTTCGGGGAGCTGTTTTTT. This codes for CASSEYFGELFF.

This chain links TRBV19 with TRBJ2-7; TRBD2 matches 11 bases. Germline CDR1 LNHDA, CDR2 SQIVND (reference sequence). CDR3 length equals 16 residues. With 7 bases clipped from V and 4 bases from J, the junction kept 12 bases outside the gene matches. The CDR3 DNA is TGTGCCAGTACCCCCGGGACACTAGCGGGAGCTTACGAGCAGTACTTC. This codes for CASTPGTLAGAYEQYF.

This clone occurred once. The genes are TRBV2 and TRBJ2-5, with TRBD1 as a possible D gene (5 bases). TRBJ2-7 matches the DNA end more closely, so the J call is doubtful. From germline, CDR1 is SNHLY and CDR2 FYNNEI. The CDR3 consists of 15 residues. CDR3 sequence: CASSELTRDSYEQYF. The CDR3 DNA is TGTGCCAGCAGTGAGCTCACCAGGGACTCCTACGAGCAGTACTTC.

This clone was counted a single time. The chain recombines TRBV13 with TRBJ2-7; 7 bases fit TRBD2. The CDR3 loop spans 15 amino acids. Germline-derived CDR1 and CDR2 are PRHDT and FYEKMQ (reference sequence). V trimming: 3 bases; J trimming: 0 bases; junction bases outside the gene matches: 5. CDR3 protein: CASSFGGSASYEQYF. CDR3 DNA sequence: TGTGCCAGCAGCTTCGGCGGGAGTGCCTCCTACGAGCAGTACTTC.